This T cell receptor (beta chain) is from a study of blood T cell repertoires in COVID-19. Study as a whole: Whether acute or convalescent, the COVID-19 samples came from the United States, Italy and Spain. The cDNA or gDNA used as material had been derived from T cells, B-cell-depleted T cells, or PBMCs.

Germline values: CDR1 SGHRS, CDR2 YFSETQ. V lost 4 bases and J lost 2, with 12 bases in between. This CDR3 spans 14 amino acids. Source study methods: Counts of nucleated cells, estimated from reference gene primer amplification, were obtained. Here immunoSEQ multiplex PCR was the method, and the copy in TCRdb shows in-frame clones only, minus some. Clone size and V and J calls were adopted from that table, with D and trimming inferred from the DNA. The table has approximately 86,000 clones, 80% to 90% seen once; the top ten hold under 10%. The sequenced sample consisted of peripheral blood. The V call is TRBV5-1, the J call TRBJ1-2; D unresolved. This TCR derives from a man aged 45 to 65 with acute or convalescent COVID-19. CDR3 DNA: TGCGCCAGCAGCGAAGCTACGATGAACTATGGCTACACCTTC. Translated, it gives CASSEATMNYGYTF. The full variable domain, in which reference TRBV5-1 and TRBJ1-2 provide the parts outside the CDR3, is KAGVTQTPRYLIKTRGQQVTLSCSPISGHRSVSWYQQTPGQGLQFLFEYFSETQRNKGNFPGRFSGRQFSNSRSEMNVSTLELGDSALYLCASSEATMNYGYTFGSGTRLTVV.